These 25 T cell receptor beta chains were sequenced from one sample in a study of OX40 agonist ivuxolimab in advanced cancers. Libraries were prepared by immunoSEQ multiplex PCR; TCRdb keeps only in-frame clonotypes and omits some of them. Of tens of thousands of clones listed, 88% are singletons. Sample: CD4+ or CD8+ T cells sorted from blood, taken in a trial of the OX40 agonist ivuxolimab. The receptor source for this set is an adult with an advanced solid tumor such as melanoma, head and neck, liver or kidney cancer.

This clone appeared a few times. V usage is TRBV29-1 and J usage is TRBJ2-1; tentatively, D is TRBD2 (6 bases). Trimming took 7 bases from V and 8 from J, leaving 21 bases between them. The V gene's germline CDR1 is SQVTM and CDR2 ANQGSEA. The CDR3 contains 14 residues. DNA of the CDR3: TGCAGCGCTGAGGAGACTAGGAGTTCGTATGAGCAGTTCTTC. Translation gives CSAEETRSSYEQFF.

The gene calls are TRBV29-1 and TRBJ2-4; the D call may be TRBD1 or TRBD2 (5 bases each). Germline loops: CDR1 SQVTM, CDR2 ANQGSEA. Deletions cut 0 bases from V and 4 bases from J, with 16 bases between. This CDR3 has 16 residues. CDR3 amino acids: CSVEDRGPGRKNIQYF. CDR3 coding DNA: TGCAGCGTTGAAGATCGGGGTCCAGGGCGAAAAAACATTCAGTACTTC.

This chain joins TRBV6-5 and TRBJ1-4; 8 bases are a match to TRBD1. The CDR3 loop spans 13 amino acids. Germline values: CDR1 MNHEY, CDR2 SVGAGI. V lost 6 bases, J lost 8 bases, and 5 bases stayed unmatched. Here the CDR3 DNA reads TGTGCCAGCAGACCCCAGGGGGCGGAAAAACTGTTTTTT. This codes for CASRPQGAEKLFF.

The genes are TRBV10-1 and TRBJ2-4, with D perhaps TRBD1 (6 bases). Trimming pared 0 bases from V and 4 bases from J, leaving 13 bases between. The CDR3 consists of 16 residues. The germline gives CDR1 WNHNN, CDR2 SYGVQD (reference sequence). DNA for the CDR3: TGCGCCAGCAGTGAGTCCCTGACAGGACCTAAAAACATTCAGTACTTC. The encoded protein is CASSESLTGPKNIQYF.

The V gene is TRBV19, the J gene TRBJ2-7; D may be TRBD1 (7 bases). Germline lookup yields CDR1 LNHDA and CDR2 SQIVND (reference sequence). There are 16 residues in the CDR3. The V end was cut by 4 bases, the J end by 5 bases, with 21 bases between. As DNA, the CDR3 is TGTGCCAGTAGTACCGACGGGGCAGGGGGGTCGGACGAGCAGTACTTC. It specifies CASSTDGAGGSDEQYF.

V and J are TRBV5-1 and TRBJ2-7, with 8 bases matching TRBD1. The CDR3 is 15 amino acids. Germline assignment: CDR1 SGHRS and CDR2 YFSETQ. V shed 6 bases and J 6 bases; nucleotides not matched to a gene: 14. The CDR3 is CASTRTGQGSGEQYF. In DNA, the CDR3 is TGCGCCAGCACTAGGACTGGACAGGGATCGGGCGAGCAGTACTTC.

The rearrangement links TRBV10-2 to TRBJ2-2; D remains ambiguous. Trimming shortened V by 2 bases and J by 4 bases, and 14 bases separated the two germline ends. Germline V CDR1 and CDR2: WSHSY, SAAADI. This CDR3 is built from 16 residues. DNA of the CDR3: TGCGCCAGCAGTGAGGGAGTGGGGTCGTCCACCGGGGAGCTGTTTTTT. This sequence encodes CASSEGVGSSTGELFF.

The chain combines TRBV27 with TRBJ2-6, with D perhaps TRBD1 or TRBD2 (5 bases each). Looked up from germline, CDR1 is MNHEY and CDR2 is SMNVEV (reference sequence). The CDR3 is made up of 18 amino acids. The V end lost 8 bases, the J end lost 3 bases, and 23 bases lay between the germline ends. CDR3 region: CASGENWTWGGGANVLTF. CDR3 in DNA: TGTGCCAGCGGAGAAAACTGGACTTGGGGCGGTGGGGCCAACGTCCTGACTTTC.

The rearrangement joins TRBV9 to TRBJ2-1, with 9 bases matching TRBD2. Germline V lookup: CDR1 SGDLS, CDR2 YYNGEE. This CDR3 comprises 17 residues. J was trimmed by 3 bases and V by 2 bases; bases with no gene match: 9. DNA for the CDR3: TGTGCCAGCAGCGTTGGAACTAGCGGGCTGATCTACAATGAGCAGTTCTTC. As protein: CASSVGTSGLIYNEQFF.

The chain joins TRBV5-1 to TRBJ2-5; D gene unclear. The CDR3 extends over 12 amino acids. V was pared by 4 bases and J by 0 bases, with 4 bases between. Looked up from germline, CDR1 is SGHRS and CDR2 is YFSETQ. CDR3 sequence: CASSRNQETQYF. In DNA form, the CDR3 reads TGCGCCAGCAGCCGAAACCAAGAGACCCAGTACTTC. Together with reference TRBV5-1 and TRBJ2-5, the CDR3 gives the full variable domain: KAGVTQTPRYLIKTRGQQVTLSCSPISGHRSVSWYQQTPGQGLQFLFEYFSETQRNKGNFPGRFSGRQFSNSRSEMNVSTLELGDSALYLCASSRNQETQYFGPGTRLLVL.

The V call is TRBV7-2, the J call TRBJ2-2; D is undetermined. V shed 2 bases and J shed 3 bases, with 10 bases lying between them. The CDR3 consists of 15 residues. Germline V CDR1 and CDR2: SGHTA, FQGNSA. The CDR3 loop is CASSLIRGDTGELFF. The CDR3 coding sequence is TGTGCCAGCAGCTTAATCCGTGGGGACACCGGGGAGCTGTTTTTT.

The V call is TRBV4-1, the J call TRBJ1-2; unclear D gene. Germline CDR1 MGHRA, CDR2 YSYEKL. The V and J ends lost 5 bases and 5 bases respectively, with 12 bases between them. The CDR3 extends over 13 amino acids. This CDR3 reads CASSVAGQYGYTF. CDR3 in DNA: TGCGCCAGCAGCGTCGCCGGGCAGTATGGCTACACCTTC.

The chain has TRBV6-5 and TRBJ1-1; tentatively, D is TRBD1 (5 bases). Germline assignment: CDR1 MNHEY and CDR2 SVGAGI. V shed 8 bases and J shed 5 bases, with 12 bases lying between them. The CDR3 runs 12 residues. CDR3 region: CASARQSTEAFF. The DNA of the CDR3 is TGTGCCAGCGCCAGACAGTCGACTGAAGCTTTCTTT.

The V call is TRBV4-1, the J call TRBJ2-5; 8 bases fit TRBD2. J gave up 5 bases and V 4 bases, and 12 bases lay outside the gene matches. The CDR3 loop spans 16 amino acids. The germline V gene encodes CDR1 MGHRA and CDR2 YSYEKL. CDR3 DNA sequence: TGCGCCAGCAGCCCCGTAGGGCGGGAGGTCTCCGAGACCCAGTACTTC. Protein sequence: CASSPVGREVSETQYF.

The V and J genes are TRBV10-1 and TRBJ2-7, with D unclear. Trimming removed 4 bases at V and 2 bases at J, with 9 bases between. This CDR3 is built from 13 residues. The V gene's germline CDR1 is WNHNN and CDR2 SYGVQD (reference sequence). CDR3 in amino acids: CASSGPNTYEQYF. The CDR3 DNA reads TGCGCCAGCAGTGGGCCGAACACCTACGAGCAGTACTTC.

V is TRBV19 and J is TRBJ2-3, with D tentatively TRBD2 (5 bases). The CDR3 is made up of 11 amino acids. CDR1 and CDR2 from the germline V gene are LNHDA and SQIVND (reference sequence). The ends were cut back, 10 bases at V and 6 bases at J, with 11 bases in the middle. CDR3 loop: CATTEEDTQYF. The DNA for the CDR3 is TGTGCCACGACGGAGGAGGATACGCAGTATTTT.

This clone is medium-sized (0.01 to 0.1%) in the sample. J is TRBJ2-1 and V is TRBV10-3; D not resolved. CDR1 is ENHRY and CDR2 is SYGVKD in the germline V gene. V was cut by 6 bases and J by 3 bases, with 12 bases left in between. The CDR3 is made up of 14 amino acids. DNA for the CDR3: TGTGCCATCAGATTTAGTGTGGTCTACAATGAGCAGTTCTTC. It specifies CAIRFSVVYNEQFF.

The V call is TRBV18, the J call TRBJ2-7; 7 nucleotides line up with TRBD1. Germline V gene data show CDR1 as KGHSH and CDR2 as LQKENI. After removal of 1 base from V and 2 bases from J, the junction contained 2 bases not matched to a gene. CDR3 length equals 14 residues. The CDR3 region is CASSPRDSPYEQYF. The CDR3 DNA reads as TGTGCCAGCTCACCACGGGACAGCCCCTACGAGCAGTACTTC.

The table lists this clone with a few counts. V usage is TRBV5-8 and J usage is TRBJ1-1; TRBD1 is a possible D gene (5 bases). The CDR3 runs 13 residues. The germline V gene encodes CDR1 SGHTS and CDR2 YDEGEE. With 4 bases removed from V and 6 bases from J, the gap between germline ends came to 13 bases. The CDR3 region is CASSRDSLAEAFF. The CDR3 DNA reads TGTGCCAGCAGCCGAGACAGCCTTGCTGAAGCTTTCTTT.

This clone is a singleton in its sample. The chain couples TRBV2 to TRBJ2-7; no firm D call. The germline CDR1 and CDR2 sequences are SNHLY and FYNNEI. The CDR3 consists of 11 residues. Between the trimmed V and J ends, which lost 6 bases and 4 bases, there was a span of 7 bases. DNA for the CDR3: TGTGCCAGCAGCCCGCTATACGAGCAGTACTTC. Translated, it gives CASSPLYEQYF.

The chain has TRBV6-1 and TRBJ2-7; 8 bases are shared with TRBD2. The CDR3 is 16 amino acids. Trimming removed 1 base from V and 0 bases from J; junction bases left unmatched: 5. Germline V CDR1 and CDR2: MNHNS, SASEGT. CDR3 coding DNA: TGTGCCAGCAGTGAAGTATCCGGGAGGGCCTCCTACGAGCAGTACTTC. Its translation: CASSEVSGRASYEQYF.

Here the CDR3 reads CATLGTAGTGELFF. The CDR3 DNA is TGTGCCACCTTAGGGACAGCGGGGACCGGGGAGCTGTTTTTT. V and J are TRBV28 and TRBJ2-2, with D possibly called TRBD1 or TRBD2 (7 bases each). Trimming left V 10 bases short and J 5 bases short, with 17 bases between. CDR3 length equals 14 residues. Germline V gene data show CDR1 as MDHEN and CDR2 as SYDVKM.

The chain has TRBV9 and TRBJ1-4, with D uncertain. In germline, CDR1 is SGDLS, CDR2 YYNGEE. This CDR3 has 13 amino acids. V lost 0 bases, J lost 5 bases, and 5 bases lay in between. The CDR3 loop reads CASSVGPNEKLFF. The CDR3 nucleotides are TGTGCCAGCAGCGTAGGCCCCAATGAAAAACTGTTTTTT.

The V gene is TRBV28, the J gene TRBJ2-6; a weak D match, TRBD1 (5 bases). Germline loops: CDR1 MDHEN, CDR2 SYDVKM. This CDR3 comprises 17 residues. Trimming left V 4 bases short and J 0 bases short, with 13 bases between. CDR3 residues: CASSSPLTASGANVLTF. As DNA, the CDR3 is TGTGCCAGCAGTTCACCCCTGACAGCCTCTGGGGCCAACGTCCTGACTTTC.

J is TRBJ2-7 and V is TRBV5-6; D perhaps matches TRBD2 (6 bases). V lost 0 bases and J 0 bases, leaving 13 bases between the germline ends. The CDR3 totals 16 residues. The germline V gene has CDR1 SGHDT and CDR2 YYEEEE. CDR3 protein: CASSLGSQGLSYEQYF. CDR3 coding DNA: TGTGCCAGCAGCTTGGGTTCGCAGGGACTCTCCTACGAGCAGTACTTC.